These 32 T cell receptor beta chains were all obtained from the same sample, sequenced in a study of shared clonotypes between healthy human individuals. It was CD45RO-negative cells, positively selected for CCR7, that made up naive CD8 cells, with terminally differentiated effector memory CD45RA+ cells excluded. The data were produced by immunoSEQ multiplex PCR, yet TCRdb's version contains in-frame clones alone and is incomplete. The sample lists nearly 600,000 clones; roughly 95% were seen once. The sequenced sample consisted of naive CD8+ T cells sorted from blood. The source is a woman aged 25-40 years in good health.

The CDR3 reads CASSLTDNQPQHF. Here the CDR3 DNA reads TGTGCCAGCAGCTTGACAGACAATCAGCCCCAGCATTTT. The rearrangement joins TRBV7-9 to TRBJ1-5, with D perhaps matching TRBD1 (5 bases). Germline lookup yields CDR1 SEHNR and CDR2 FQNEAQ (reference sequence). The V and J ends lost 3 bases and 3 bases respectively, with 6 bases between them. This CDR3 spans 13 amino acids.

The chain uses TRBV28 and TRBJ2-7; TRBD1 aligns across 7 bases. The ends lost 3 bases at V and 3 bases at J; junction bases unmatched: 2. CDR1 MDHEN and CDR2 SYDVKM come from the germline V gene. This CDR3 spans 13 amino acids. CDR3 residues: CASSLWDSYEQYF. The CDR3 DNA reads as TGTGCCAGCAGTTTGTGGGACAGCTACGAGCAGTACTTC.

CDR3 region: CASRNTGNTIYF. CDR3 nucleotides: TGTGCCAGCAGAAACACCGGAAACACCATATATTTT. The rearrangement links TRBV28 to TRBJ1-3; no reliable D call. V was clipped by 6 bases and J by 4 bases, with 7 bases between them. Per the germline V gene, CDR1 is MDHEN and CDR2 is SYDVKM. The CDR3 covers 12 residues.

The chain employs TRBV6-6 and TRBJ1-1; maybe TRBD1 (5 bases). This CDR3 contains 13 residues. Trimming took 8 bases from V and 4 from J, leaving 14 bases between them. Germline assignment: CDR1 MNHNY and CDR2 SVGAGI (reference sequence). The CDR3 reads CASWGRGSTEAFF. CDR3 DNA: TGTGCCAGCTGGGGCCGGGGATCCACTGAAGCTTTCTTT.

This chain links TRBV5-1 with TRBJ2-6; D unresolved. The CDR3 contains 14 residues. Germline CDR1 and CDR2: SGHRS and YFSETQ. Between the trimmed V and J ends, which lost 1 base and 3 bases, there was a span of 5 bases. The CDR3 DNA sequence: TGCGCCAGCAGCTTGACAGTTGGGGCCAACGTCCTGACTTTC. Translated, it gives CASSLTVGANVLTF.

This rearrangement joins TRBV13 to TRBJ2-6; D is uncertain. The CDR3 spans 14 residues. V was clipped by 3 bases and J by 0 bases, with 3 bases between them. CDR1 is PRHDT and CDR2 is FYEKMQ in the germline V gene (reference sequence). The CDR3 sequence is CASSFNSGANVLTF. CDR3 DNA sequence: TGTGCCAGCAGCTTCAACTCTGGGGCCAACGTCCTGACTTTC.

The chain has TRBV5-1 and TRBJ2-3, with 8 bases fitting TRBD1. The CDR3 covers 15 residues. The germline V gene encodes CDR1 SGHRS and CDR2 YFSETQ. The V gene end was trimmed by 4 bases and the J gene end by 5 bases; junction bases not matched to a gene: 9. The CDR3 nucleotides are TGCGCCAGCAGCACAGGGGGACTCAAGGGAGATACGCAGTATTTT. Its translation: CASSTGGLKGDTQYF.

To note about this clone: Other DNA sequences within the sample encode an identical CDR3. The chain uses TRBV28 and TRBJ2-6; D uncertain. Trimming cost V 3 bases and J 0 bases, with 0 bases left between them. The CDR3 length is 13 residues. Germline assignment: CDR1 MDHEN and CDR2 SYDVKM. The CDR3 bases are TGTGCCAGCAGTTTCTCTGGGGCCAACGTCCTGACTTTC. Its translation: CASSFSGANVLTF.

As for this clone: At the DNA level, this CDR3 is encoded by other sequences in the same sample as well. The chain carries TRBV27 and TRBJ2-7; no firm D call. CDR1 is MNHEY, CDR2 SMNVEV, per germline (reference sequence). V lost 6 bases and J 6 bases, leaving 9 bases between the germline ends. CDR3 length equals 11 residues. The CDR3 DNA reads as TGTGCCAGCAGAGTCGGTGGCGAGCAGTACTTC. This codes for CASRVGGEQYF.

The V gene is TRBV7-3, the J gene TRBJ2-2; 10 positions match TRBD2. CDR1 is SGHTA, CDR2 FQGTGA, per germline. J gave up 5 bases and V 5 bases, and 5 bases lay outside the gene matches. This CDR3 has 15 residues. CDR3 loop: CASSTGTSATGELFF. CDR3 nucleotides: TGTGCCAGCAGCACTGGGACTAGCGCTACCGGGGAGCTGTTTTTT.

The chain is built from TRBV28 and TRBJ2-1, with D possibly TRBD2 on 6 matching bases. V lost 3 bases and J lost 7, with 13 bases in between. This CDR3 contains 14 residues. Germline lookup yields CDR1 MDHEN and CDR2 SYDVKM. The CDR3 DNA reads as TGTGCCAGCAGTTTGGGGGACTTGTCGAATGAGCAGTTCTTC. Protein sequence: CASSLGDLSNEQFF.

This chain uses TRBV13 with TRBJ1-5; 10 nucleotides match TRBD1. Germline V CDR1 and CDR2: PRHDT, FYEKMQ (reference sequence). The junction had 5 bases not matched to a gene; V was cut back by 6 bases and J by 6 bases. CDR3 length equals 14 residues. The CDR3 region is CASSTGTGVQPQHF. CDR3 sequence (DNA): TGTGCCAGCAGTACCGGGACAGGGGTTCAGCCCCAGCATTTT.

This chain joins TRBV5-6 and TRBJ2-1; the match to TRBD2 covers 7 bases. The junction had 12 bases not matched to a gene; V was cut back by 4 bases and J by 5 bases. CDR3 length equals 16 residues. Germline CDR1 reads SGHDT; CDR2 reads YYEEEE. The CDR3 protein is CASSNLAGSPHNEQFF. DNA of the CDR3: TGTGCCAGCAGCAACTTAGCGGGCTCTCCTCACAATGAGCAGTTCTTC.

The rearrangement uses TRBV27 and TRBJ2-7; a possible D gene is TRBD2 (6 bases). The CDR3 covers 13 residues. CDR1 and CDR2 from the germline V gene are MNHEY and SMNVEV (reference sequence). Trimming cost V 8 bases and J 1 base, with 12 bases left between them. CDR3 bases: TGTGCCAGCGCCCCCGGGAGATCCTACGAGCAGTACTTC. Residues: CASAPGRSYEQYF.

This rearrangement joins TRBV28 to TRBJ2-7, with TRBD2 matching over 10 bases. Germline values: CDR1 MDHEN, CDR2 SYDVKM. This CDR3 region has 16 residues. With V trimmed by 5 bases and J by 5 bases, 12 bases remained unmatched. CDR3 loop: CASSKISSGSFNEQYF. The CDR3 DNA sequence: TGTGCCAGCAGTAAAATCTCTAGCGGGAGTTTCAACGAGCAGTACTTC.

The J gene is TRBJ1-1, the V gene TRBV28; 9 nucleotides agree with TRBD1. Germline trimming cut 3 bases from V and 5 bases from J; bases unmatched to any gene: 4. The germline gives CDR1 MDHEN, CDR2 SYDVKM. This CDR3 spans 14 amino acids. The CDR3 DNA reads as TGTGCCAGCAGTTTCCGACAGGGGGGAACTGAAGCTTTCTTT. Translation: CASSFRQGGTEAFF.

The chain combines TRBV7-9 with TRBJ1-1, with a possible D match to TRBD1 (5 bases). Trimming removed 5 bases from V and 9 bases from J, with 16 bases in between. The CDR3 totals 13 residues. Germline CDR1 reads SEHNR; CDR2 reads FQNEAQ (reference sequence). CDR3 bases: TGTGCCAGCAGCAAACTCGAGCAGGGACAAGCTTTCTTT. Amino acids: CASSKLEQGQAFF.

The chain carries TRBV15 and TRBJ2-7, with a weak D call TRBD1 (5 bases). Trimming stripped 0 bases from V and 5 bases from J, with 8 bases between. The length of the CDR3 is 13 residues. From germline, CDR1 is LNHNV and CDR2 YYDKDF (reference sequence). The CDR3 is CATSRDQGHEQYF. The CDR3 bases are TGTGCCACCAGCAGAGATCAGGGCCACGAGCAGTACTTC.

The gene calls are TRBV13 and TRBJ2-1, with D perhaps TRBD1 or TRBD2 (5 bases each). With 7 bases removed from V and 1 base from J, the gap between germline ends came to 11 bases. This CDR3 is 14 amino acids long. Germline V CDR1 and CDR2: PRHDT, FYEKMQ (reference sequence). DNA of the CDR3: TGTGCCAGCACACCTTGGGGGTCCTACAATGAGCAGTTCTTC. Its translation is CASTPWGSYNEQFF.

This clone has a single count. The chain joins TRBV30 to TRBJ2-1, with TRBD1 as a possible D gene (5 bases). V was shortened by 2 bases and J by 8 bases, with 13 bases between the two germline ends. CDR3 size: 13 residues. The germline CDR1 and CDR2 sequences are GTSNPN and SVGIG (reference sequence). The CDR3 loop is CAWSNRQTDEQFF. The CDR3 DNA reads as TGTGCCTGGAGTAACCGACAGACGGATGAGCAGTTCTTC.

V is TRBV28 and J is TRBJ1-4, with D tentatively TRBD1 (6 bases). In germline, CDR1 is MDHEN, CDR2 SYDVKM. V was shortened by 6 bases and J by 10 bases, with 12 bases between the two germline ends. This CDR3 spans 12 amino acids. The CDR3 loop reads CASSHGQRKLFF. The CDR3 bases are TGTGCCAGCAGCCACGGACAGAGAAAACTGTTTTTT.

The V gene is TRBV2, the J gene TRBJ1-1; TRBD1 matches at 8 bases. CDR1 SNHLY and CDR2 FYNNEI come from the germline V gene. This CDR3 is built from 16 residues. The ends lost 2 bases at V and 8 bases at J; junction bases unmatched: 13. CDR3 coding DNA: TGTGCCAGCAGTGAACGGACAGGGCTGAATGGTGCCGAAGCTTTCTTT. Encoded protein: CASSERTGLNGAEAFF.

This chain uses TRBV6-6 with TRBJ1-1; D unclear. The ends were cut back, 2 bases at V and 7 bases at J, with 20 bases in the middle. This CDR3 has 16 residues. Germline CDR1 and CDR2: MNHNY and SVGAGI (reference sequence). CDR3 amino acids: CASSYGLVEQENEAFF. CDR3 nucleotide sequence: TGTGCCAGCAGTTACGGACTCGTGGAGCAGGAGAATGAAGCTTTCTTT.

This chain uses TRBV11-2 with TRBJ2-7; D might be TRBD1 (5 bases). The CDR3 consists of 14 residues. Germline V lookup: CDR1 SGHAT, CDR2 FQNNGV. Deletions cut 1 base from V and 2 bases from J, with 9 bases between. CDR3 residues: CASSLGGQAYEQYF. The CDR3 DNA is TGTGCCAGCAGCTTAGGGGGCCAAGCCTACGAGCAGTACTTC.

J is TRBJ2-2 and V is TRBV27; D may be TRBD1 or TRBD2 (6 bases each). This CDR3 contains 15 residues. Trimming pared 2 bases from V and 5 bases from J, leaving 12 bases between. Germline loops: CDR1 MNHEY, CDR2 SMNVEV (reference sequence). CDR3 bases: TGTGCCAGCAGTTTACTCGGGGGCTGGACCGGGGAGCTGTTTTTT. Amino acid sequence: CASSLLGGWTGELFF.

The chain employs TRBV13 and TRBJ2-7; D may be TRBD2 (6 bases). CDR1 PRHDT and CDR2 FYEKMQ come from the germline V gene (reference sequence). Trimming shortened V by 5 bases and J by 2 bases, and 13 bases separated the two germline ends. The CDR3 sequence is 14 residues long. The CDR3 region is CASSPGLAPYEQYF. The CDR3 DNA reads TGTGCCAGCAGCCCCGGGCTAGCGCCCTACGAGCAGTACTTC. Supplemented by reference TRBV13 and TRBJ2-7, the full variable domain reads AAGVIQSPRHLIKEKRETATLKCYPIPRHDTVYWYQQGPGQDPQFLISFYEKMQSDKGSIPDRFSAQQFSDYHSELNMSSLELGDSALYFCASSPGLAPYEQYFGPGTRLTVT.

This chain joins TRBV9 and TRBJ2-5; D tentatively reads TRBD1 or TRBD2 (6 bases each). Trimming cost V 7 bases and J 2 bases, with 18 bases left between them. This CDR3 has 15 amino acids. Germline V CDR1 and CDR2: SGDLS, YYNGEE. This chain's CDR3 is CASAQGGTRQETQYF. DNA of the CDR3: TGTGCCAGCGCCCAAGGGGGGACCCGGCAAGAGACCCAGTACTTC.

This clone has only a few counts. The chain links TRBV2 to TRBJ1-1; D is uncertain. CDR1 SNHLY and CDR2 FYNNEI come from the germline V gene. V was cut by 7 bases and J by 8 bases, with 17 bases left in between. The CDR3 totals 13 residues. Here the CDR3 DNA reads TGTGCCAGCATAGTGAGTGATAGTACCGAAGCTTTCTTT. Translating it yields CASIVSDSTEAFF.

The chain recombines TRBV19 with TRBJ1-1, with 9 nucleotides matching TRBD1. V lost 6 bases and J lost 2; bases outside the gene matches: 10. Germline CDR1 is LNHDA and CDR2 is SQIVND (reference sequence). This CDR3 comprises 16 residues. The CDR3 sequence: CASRKGQGEINTEAFF. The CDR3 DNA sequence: TGTGCCAGTAGGAAGGGACAGGGTGAAATTAACACTGAAGCTTTCTTT. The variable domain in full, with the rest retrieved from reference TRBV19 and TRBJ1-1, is DGGITQSPKYLFRKEGQNVTLSCEQNLNHDAMYWYRQDPGQGLRLIYYSQIVNDFQKGDIAEGYSVSREKKESFPLTVTSAQKNPTAFYLCASRKGQGEINTEAFFGQGTRLTVV.

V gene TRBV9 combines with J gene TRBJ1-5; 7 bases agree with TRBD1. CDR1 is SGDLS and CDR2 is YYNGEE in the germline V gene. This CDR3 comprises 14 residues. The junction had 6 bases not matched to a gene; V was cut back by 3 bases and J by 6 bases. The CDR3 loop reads CASSDDRASQPQHF. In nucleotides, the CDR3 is TGTGCCAGCAGCGATGACAGGGCTTCTCAGCCCCAGCATTTT.

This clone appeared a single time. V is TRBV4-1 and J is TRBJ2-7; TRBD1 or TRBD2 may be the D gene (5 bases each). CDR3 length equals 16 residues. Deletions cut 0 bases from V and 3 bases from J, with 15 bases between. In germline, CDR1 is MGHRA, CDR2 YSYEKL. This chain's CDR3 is CASSQDSRDGYYEQYF. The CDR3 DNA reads TGCGCCAGCAGCCAAGACTCCAGGGACGGCTACTACGAGCAGTACTTC.

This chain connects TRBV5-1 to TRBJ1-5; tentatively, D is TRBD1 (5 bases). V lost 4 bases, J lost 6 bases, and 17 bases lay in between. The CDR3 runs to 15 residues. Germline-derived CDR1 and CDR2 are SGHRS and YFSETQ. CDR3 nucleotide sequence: TGCGCCAGCAGCGCGGACGGGGGGAGAGGTCAGCCCCAGCATTTT. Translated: CASSADGGRGQPQHF.